Below, 16 T cell receptor beta chains from the same sample are listed, as sequenced in a study of PD-L1 blockade in urothelial cancer. Here immunoSEQ multiplex PCR was the method, and the copy in TCRdb shows in-frame clones only, minus some. The table includes 45,000 to 60,000 clones, under 90% detected once. Sequenced material: PBMCs, taken around atezolizumab (anti-PD-L1) treatment. The receptors stem from a man aged 35 to 55 with urothelial cancer.

CDR3 bases: TGTGCCAGCAGCCCTCGACTAGCGGACGCCTACGAGCAGTACTTC. Protein product: CASSPRLADAYEQYF. V and J are TRBV9 and TRBJ2-7; 9 positions agree with TRBD2. The CDR3 has 15 amino acids. V was pared by 4 bases and J by 2 bases, with 7 bases of the junction left unmatched. Germline V gene data show CDR1 as SGDLS and CDR2 as YYNGEE.

The chain is built from TRBV7-2 and TRBJ1-4; a possible D gene is TRBD1 (6 bases). Per the germline V gene, CDR1 is SGHTA and CDR2 is FQGNSA. The CDR3 is made up of 16 amino acids. V dropped 5 bases and J dropped 0 bases, with 13 bases sitting between them. CDR3 nucleotide sequence: TGTGCCAGCAGCCCCCAAACAGGGACAACTAATGAAAAACTGTTTTTT. Its protein product is CASSPQTGTTNEKLFF.

The sample holds a few counts of this clone. This rearrangement joins TRBV5-1 to TRBJ2-3; weak D call: TRBD1 (6 bases). The germline CDR1 and CDR2 sequences are SGHRS and YFSETQ. This CDR3 spans 14 amino acids. Trimming took off 4 bases at V and 0 bases at J, with 9 bases between the two ends. The CDR3 bases are TGCGCCAGCAGCGGTGGACAGAGCACAGATACGCAGTATTTT. It codes for CASSGGQSTDTQYF.

V and J are TRBV5-1 and TRBJ2-7; possible D gene TRBD1, 7 bases. The V end was cut by 6 bases, the J end by 3 bases, with 16 bases between. CDR1 and CDR2 (germline): SGHRS, YFSETQ. The CDR3 covers 14 residues. The CDR3 DNA is TGCGCCAGCAACCCAGGGGGGAGGCTCTACGAGCAGTACTTC. Translation gives CASNPGGRLYEQYF.

The chain uses TRBV19 and TRBJ2-7, with 10 bases that match TRBD2. CDR1 LNHDA and CDR2 SQIVND come from the germline V gene (reference sequence). V was clipped by 3 bases and J by 3 bases; unmatched bases: 8. The CDR3 contains 16 residues. For the CDR3, the DNA is TGTGCCAGTAGTATCCTAGAAGCGGGAGGGGGCTACGAGCAGTACTTC. Residues: CASSILEAGGGYEQYF.

V and J are TRBV6-5 and TRBJ2-7, with D possibly being TRBD1 (6 bases). CDR3 length: 15 residues. V lost 5 bases and J 2 bases, leaving 16 bases between the germline ends. From germline, CDR1 is MNHEY and CDR2 SVGAGI. The CDR3 is CASSLETGTPYEQYF. The CDR3 DNA sequence: TGTGCCAGCAGTCTAGAAACAGGGACCCCCTACGAGCAGTACTTC.

The chain employs TRBV5-1 and TRBJ2-7, with 10 bases matching TRBD2. This CDR3 is built from 16 residues. Germline V gene lookup returns CDR1 SGHRS and CDR2 YFSETQ. V shed 3 bases and J 3 bases; nucleotides not matched to a gene: 9. DNA of the CDR3: TGCGCCAGCAGCTCCTCCACTAGCGGGAAAATCTACGAGCAGTACTTC. It is translated as CASSSSTSGKIYEQYF.

The sample holds a few counts of this clone. The CDR3 sequence is CASSLYGVTGQETQYF. Written as DNA, the CDR3 is TGTGCCAGCAGCTTGTACGGGGTGACGGGGCAAGAGACCCAGTACTTC. The chain couples TRBV5-5 to TRBJ2-5, with a weak D call TRBD2 (5 bases). The CDR3 contains 16 residues. CDR1 is SGHKS, CDR2 YYEKEE, per germline (reference sequence). Trimming took off 1 base at V and 2 bases at J, with 15 bases between the two ends. Full variable domain (outside the CDR3, taken from reference TRBV5-5 and TRBJ2-5): DAGVTQSPTHLIKTRGQQVTLRCSPISGHKSVSWYQQVLGQGPQFIFQYYEKEERGRGNFPDRFSARQFPNYSSELNVNALLLGDSALYLCASSLYGVTGQETQYFGPGTRLLVL.

In its sample, this clone was seen once. The chain employs TRBV7-3 and TRBJ2-3; 13 bases are a match to TRBD2. Looked up from germline, CDR1 is SGHTA and CDR2 is FQGTGA. The CDR3 runs to 17 residues. Unmatched junction bases numbered 6, after V lost 5 bases and J lost 1 base. The CDR3 is CASSLRGTSGGTDTQYF. The CDR3 region has the DNA TGTGCCAGCAGCCTCCGGGGGACTAGCGGGGGCACAGATACGCAGTATTTT.

The CDR3 loop reads CASIPVTGMVWSLREQYF. The DNA of the CDR3 is TGTGCCAGCATCCCCGTGACAGGGATGGTATGGAGCCTTAGAGAGCAGTACTTC. The chain has TRBV28 and TRBJ2-7; TRBD1 matches at 7 bases. V trimming: 7 bases; J trimming: 7 bases; junction bases outside the gene matches: 25. The germline V gene has CDR1 MDHEN and CDR2 SYDVKM. The CDR3 is 18 amino acids.

This sequence joins TRBV19 and TRBJ2-7; tentative D call: TRBD1 (6 bases). The V gene lost 4 bases and the J gene lost 6 bases, with 25 bases spanning the gap. CDR1 is LNHDA, CDR2 SQIVND, per germline (reference sequence). CDR3 size: 17 residues. The CDR3 protein is CASSKGGVDWRKGEQYF. The CDR3 region has the DNA TGTGCCAGTAGTAAAGGGGGAGTGGACTGGAGAAAAGGCGAGCAGTACTTC.

The gene calls are TRBV18 and TRBJ2-1, with 15 bases identical to TRBD2. CDR3 size: 19 residues. Germline-derived CDR1 and CDR2 are KGHSH and LQKENI. Unmatched junction bases numbered 10, after V lost 3 bases and J lost 4 bases. CDR3 bases: TGTGCCAGCTCACCCCGCGGACTAGCGGGAGGGCCAGAATACAATGAGCAGTTCTTC. Its translation is CASSPRGLAGGPEYNEQFF.

With regard to this clone: Other nucleotide sequences from this sample produce the same CDR3. The rearrangement joins TRBV7-3 to TRBJ2-7; 9 nucleotides line up with TRBD1. Germline-derived CDR1 and CDR2 are SGHTA and FQGTGA. The CDR3 spans 14 residues. After removal of 5 bases from V and 2 bases from J, the junction contained 4 bases not matched to a gene. CDR3 nucleotide sequence: TGTGCCAGCAGCCCCGGGACAGGGCCCTACGAGCAGTACTTC. Protein sequence: CASSPGTGPYEQYF.

This clone was picked up one time. V gene TRBV11-2 combines with J gene TRBJ2-5; D is ambiguous. Trimming left V 6 bases short and J 13 bases short, with 21 bases between. Germline V gives CDR1 SGHAT, CDR2 FQNNGV. This CDR3 has 13 residues. The CDR3 protein is CASRLTAEEIPYF. In nucleotides, the CDR3 is TGTGCCAGCAGGCTAACTGCAGAGGAAATCCCGTACTTC.

The chain is built from TRBV7-9 and TRBJ1-4; no definite D call. Germline V gene lookup returns CDR1 SEHNR and CDR2 FQNEAQ (reference sequence). The CDR3 is 14 residues long. V lost 5 bases, J lost 8 bases, and 15 bases lay in between. This CDR3 reads CASSRVGRSEKLFF. CDR3 nucleotides: TGTGCCAGCAGCAGAGTGGGGAGGAGCGAAAAACTGTTTTTT.

J is TRBJ2-5 and V is TRBV18, with 9 bases fitting TRBD2. V dropped 4 bases and J dropped 4; count of bases not matched to a gene: 4. In germline, CDR1 is KGHSH, CDR2 LQKENI. CDR3 size: 14 residues. The CDR3 region is CASSLNSGRETQYF. CDR3 DNA: TGTGCCAGCTCACTAAATAGCGGGAGAGAGACCCAGTACTTC.